These T cell receptor beta chains were read from a single sample in a study of T cell responses to AZD1222 COVID-19 vaccine. The method was immunoSEQ multiplex PCR; TCRdb's version includes in-frame clones alone and lacks a portion of them. The sample shows under 150,000 clones, 90% to 95% of them seen only once. Material: peripheral blood, obtained on day 0 of AZD1222 vaccination. These receptors came from an adult in good health. CDR3s include the opening cysteine and the closing phenylalanine or tryptophan. Each record gives: clone size, J gene, V gene, D gene, CDR3 DNA, CDR3 protein. D genes are given only for firm matches. Clone size is shown for a subset of rows, as once, few, many or a class of expanded clone.

size: few
J: TRBJ2-7
V: TRBV7-6
D: .
DNA: TGTGCCAGCGGATCAGGGGCAGGGCAGTACTTC
CDR3: CASGSGAGQYF

size: .
J: TRBJ1-1
V: TRBV6-5
D: .
DNA: TGTGCCAGCAGCCCCTACGCGGTGATGAACACTGAAGCTTTCTTT
CDR3: CASSPYAVMNTEAFF

size: .
J: TRBJ1-4
V: TRBV28
D: TRBD1
DNA: TGTGCCAGCAGTTCCAGGGGGCCTCTGGGTGAAAAACTGTTTTTT
CDR3: CASSSRGPLGEKLFF

size: .
J: TRBJ1-1
V: TRBV27
D: TRBD1
DNA: TGTGCCAGCAGGCTATTGACAGGGGGCGCGAACACTGAAGCTTTCTTT
CDR3: CASRLLTGGANTEAFF

size: .
J: TRBJ2-7
V: TRBV5-1
D: .
DNA: TGCGCCAGCAGCTTGGAGGGCAGGAATTACGAGCAGTACTTC
CDR3: CASSLEGRNYEQYF

size: .
J: TRBJ2-2
V: TRBV9
D: TRBD2
DNA: TGTGCCAGCAGCACCGGACTAGCCGGCACCGGGGAGCTGTTTTTT
CDR3: CASSTGLAGTGELFF

size: .
J: TRBJ2-1
V: TRBV6-5
D: .
DNA: TGTGCCAGCAGCCGGGACGCCGAGCAGTTCTTC
CDR3: CASSRDAEQFF

size: .
J: TRBJ1-5
V: TRBV6-1
D: .
DNA: TGTGCCAGCAGTAAAGAAGGGCCCCAGCATTTT
CDR3: CASSKEGPQHF

size: once
J: TRBJ2-1
V: TRBV2
D: .
DNA: TGTGCCAGCAGTCGGGAGAGGGGCTACAATGAGCAGTTCTTC
CDR3: CASSRERGYNEQFF

size: .
J: TRBJ2-7
V: TRBV3-1/TRBV3-2
D: TRBD1
DNA: TGTGCCAGCAGCCAAGAGACAGGGCGTAGCGAGCAGTACTTC
CDR3: CASSQETGRSEQYF

size: .
J: TRBJ1-6
V: TRBV28
D: .
DNA: TGTGCCAGCAGTACCTACCTAGGACAGAAGTTGAGTAGATCACCCCTCCACTTT
CDR3: CASSTYLGQKLSRSPLHF

size: .
J: TRBJ2-1
V: TRBV28
D: TRBD2
DNA: TGTGCCAGCAGTTCCCCCCGAGCGGGAGGGAATTACAATGAGCAGTTCTTC
CDR3: CASSSPRAGGNYNEQFF

size: .
J: TRBJ1-1
V: TRBV5-5
D: TRBD1
DNA: TGTGCCAGCAGAAGGGACAGGGGGGCCGTGAACACTGAAGCTTTCTTT
CDR3: CASRRDRGAVNTEAFF

size: .
J: TRBJ1-5
V: TRBV7-2
D: TRBD1
DNA: TGTGCCAGCAGCCCCCGGGACAGTAGCAATCAGCCCCAGCATTTT
CDR3: CASSPRDSSNQPQHF

size: .
J: TRBJ2-1
V: TRBV27
D: .
DNA: TGTGCCAGCAGTTTATACGGCAGCTACAATGAGCAGTTCTTC
CDR3: CASSLYGSYNEQFF

size: .
J: TRBJ1-4
V: TRBV28
D: .
DNA: TGTGCCAGCAGTTTTGTACAGCATTCAACTAATGAAAAACTGTTTTTT
CDR3: CASSFVQHSTNEKLFF

size: .
J: TRBJ2-7
V: TRBV21-1
D: .
DNA: TGTGCCAGCAGCCCCTGGGTTTCCTACGAGCAGTACTTC
CDR3: CASSPWVSYEQYF

size: once
J: TRBJ2-3
V: TRBV28
D: .
DNA: TGTGCCAGCACCCGCGCTTCTAGCACAGATACGCAGTATTTT
CDR3: CASTRASSTDTQYF

size: once
J: TRBJ1-4
V: TRBV18
D: TRBD1
DNA: TGTGCCAGCTCACCCCCGGGACAGGCCTCTTTGCGCGAAAAACTGTTTTTT
CDR3: CASSPPGQASLREKLFF

size: .
J: TRBJ2-5
V: TRBV28
D: .
DNA: TGTGCCAGCAGCCCTTGGGGGGAAGAGACCCAGTACTTC
CDR3: CASSPWGEETQYF

size: .
J: TRBJ2-1
V: TRBV29-1
D: TRBD1
DNA: TGCAGCGCAGGGGGCCATGAGCAGTTCTTC
CDR3: CSAGGHEQFF

size: .
J: TRBJ1-6
V: TRBV28
D: .
DNA: TGTGCCAGCAGTTTTCCAAGGGCCGACTCACCCCTCCACTTT
CDR3: CASSFPRADSPLHF

size: .
J: TRBJ1-1
V: TRBV6-5
D: .
DNA: TGTGCCAGCACCCTATCGCGGGGTATGAACACTGAAGCTTTCTTT
CDR3: CASTLSRGMNTEAFF